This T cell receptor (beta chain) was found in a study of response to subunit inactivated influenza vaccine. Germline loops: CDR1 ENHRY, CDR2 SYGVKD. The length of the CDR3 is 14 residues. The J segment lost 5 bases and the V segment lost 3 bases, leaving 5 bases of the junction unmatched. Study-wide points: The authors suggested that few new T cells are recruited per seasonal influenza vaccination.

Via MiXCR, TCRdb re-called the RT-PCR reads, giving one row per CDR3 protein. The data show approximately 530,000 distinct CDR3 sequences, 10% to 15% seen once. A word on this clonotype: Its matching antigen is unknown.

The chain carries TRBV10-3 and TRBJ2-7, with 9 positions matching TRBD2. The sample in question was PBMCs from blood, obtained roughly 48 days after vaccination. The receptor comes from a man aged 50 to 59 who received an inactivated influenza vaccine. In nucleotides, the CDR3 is TGTGCCATCAGTGAAAGGCGGGAGGGGGACGAGCAGTACTTC. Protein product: CAISERREGDEQYF.